Listed below are T cell receptor beta chains from one sample, sequenced in a study of OX40 agonist ivuxolimab in advanced cancers. Libraries were prepared by immunoSEQ multiplex PCR; TCRdb keeps only in-frame clonotypes and omits some of them. The data contain approximately 44,000 clones, roughly 90% of them seen just once; the ten biggest clones take up over 12%. The specimen was CD4+ or CD8+ T cells sorted from blood, collected in a trial of the OX40 agonist ivuxolimab. Source of these receptors: an adult with an advanced solid tumor such as melanoma, head and neck, liver or kidney cancer. Each CDR3 is given with its conserved first and last residue. The order of the fields is J gene, clone size, V gene, D gene, CDR3 DNA, CDR3 protein. The D gene is left open where the match is weak. Only part of the rows carry a size: once, few, many, or a class if the clone is expanded.

J: TRBJ2-3
size: NA
V: TRBV27
D: TRBD2
DNA: TGTGCCAGCAGTTTGTTGGGACTAGCGGAGGACACAGATACGCAGTATTTT
CDR3: CASSLLGLAEDTDTQYF

J: TRBJ2-2
size: NA
V: TRBV11-2
D: TRBD2
DNA: TGTGCCAGCAGCCAGGTCGCGGGAGGGCCGAGCGGGGAGCTGTTTTTT
CDR3: CASSQVAGGPSGELFF

J: TRBJ2-7
size: NA
V: TRBV29-1
D: NA
DNA: TGCAGCGCATTATCCGGGACGGCCACCTACGAGCAGTACTTC
CDR3: CSALSGTATYEQYF

J: TRBJ1-2
size: NA
V: TRBV6-6
D: NA
DNA: TGTGCCAGCAGTTACTCAGACAGGTTCTATGGCTACACCTTC
CDR3: CASSYSDRFYGYTF

J: TRBJ1-3
size: NA
V: TRBV7-9
D: NA
DNA: TGTGCCAGCAGCGGAGGGCTCGGAAACACCATATATTTT
CDR3: CASSGGLGNTIYF

J: TRBJ1-4
size: NA
V: TRBV28
D: NA
DNA: TGTGCCAGCAGTTCCCCCCTGACACGGGGGAGTGATGAAAAACTGTTTTTT
CDR3: CASSSPLTRGSDEKLFF

J: TRBJ2-7
size: NA
V: TRBV5-6
D: NA
DNA: TGTGCCAGCAGCTCTTCCGGGACTCTGACCTACGAGCAGTACTTC
CDR3: CASSSSGTLTYEQYF

J: TRBJ2-1
size: NA
V: TRBV2
D: TRBD2
DNA: TGTGCCAGCAGGGGGACTAGCGGGATGTTCGATGAGCAGTTCTTC
CDR3: CASRGTSGMFDEQFF

J: TRBJ1-5
size: NA
V: TRBV7-9
D: NA
DNA: TGTGCCAGCAGCTTGGGGACTGGCGGTAATCAGCCCCAGCATTTT
CDR3: CASSLGTGGNQPQHF

J: TRBJ2-4
size: NA
V: TRBV2
D: TRBD1
DNA: TGTGCCAGCTCCGGGACAGGGATTTTAGCCAAAAACATTCAGTACTTC
CDR3: CASSGTGILAKNIQYF

J: TRBJ2-3
size: NA
V: TRBV6-8
D: NA
DNA: TGTGCCAGCAGCCTAGGCACAGATACGCAGTATTTT
CDR3: CASSLGTDTQYF

J: TRBJ2-4
size: NA
V: TRBV30
D: TRBD1
DNA: TGTGCCTGGAGTCCGGGACAGGGAGGCATTCAGTACTTC
CDR3: CAWSPGQGGIQYF

J: TRBJ1-5
size: NA
V: TRBV19
D: NA
DNA: TGTGCCAGTAGTATACAAGGGACCGTTTATCAGCCCCAGCATTTT
CDR3: CASSIQGTVYQPQHF

J: TRBJ2-7
size: NA
V: TRBV4-1
D: NA
DNA: TGCGCCAGCAGCCAAGATCAACCGGGAGAGCAGTACTTC
CDR3: CASSQDQPGEQYF

J: TRBJ1-4
size: once
V: TRBV7-9
D: TRBD1
DNA: TGTGCCAGCAGCTCAGGACAGGCAACTAATGAAAAACTGTTTTTT
CDR3: CASSSGQATNEKLFF

J: TRBJ2-5
size: NA
V: TRBV11-2
D: NA
DNA: TGTGCCAGCAGCTTAGGCGGGTCCCCTATGGAGACCCAGTACTTC
CDR3: CASSLGGSPMETQYF

J: TRBJ2-5
size: NA
V: TRBV15
D: NA
DNA: TGTGCCACCAGCAGAGAAATTTTGGAGACCCAGTACTTC
CDR3: CATSREILETQYF

J: TRBJ2-7
size: NA
V: TRBV4-2
D: TRBD2
DNA: TGTGCCAGCAGCCAGATTCTAGCGGCCTACGAGCAGTACTTC
CDR3: CASSQILAAYEQYF

J: TRBJ2-2
size: NA
V: TRBV5-8
D: NA
DNA: TGTGCCAGCAGCACCACCCTGAGCGGCGGGGAGCTGTTTTTT
CDR3: CASSTTLSGGELFF

J: TRBJ2-4
size: NA
V: TRBV29-1
D: TRBD2
DNA: TGCAGCGTTATAGCGGGAGGAAACATTCAGTACTTC
CDR3: CSVIAGGNIQYF

J: TRBJ2-1
size: NA
V: TRBV6-4
D: NA
DNA: TGTGCCAGCAGTGAAGCGGGTAACAATGAGCAGTTCTTC
CDR3: CASSEAGNNEQFF

J: TRBJ1-2
size: NA
V: TRBV6-1
D: NA
DNA: TGTGCCAGCAGTGAACTCCCGGGGGCTAACTATGGCTACACCTTC
CDR3: CASSELPGANYGYTF

J: TRBJ1-2
size: NA
V: TRBV19
D: NA
DNA: TGTGCCAGTAGTACCTACAAGAATGGCTACACCTTC
CDR3: CASSTYKNGYTF

J: TRBJ2-2
size: NA
V: TRBV9
D: NA
DNA: TGTGCCAGCGGCCGGCGTGAGACCGGGGAGCTGTTTTTT
CDR3: CASGRRETGELFF

J: TRBJ1-1
size: NA
V: TRBV19
D: NA
DNA: TGTGCCAGTACCAGCCAGTCAATGAACACTGAAGCTTTCTTT
CDR3: CASTSQSMNTEAFF

J: TRBJ2-4
size: NA
V: TRBV28
D: TRBD2
DNA: TGTGCCAGCAGTACCGACCCCTTAGCGGGAGAGGGAGTAGTCAAAAACATTCAGTACTTC
CDR3: CASSTDPLAGEGVVKNIQYF

J: TRBJ2-1
size: medium-sized
V: TRBV7-9
D: NA
DNA: TGTGCCAGCAGCGTCGGGGATTCCTACAATGAGCAGTTCTTC
CDR3: CASSVGDSYNEQFF

J: TRBJ1-4
size: NA
V: TRBV21-1
D: NA
DNA: TGTGCCAGCAGCAAAGCTCCGGGACTGACCCTGAAGACTAATGAAAAACTGTTTTTT
CDR3: CASSKAPGLTLKTNEKLFF

J: TRBJ1-5
size: once
V: TRBV6-5
D: NA
DNA: TGTGCCAGCAGCACATACAATCAGCCCCAGCATTTT
CDR3: CASSTYNQPQHF

J: TRBJ2-5
size: NA
V: TRBV2
D: TRBD2
DNA: TGTGCCAGCGTTAAGACTAGCGGTTCGCAGACCCAGTACTTC
CDR3: CASVKTSGSQTQYF

J: TRBJ2-7
size: NA
V: TRBV28
D: NA
DNA: TGTGCCAGCAGTTTAAGGCGTAGGGAATCGGCCTACGAGCAGTACTTC
CDR3: CASSLRRRESAYEQYF